What follows are 23 T cell receptor beta chains derived from one specimen sequenced in a study of cytomegalovirus exposure and HLA in healthy donors. The PCR ran on 60 Vbeta and 13 Jbeta primers. The repertoire was sequenced with immunoSEQ multiplex PCR; TCRdb's copy has only in-frame clones and lacks some. The sample lists more than 100,000 clones; 77% were seen once. The sequencing input was PBMCs. These receptors were obtained from a woman in her sixties in good health and CMV-seronegative.

The chain joins TRBV5-1 to TRBJ2-7; weak D call: TRBD2 (5 bases). The CDR3 length is 14 residues. Deletions cut 4 bases from V and 1 base from J, with 12 bases between. Germline-derived CDR1 and CDR2 are SGHRS and YFSETQ. CDR3 sequence (DNA): TGCGCCAGCAGCCAACTGAGCGGATCCTACGAGCAGTACTTC. This translates into CASSQLSGSYEQYF. Together with reference TRBV5-1 and TRBJ2-7, the CDR3 gives the full variable domain: KAGVTQTPRYLIKTRGQQVTLSCSPISGHRSVSWYQQTPGQGLQFLFEYFSETQRNKGNFPGRFSGRQFSNSRSEMNVSTLELGDSALYLCASSQLSGSYEQYFGPGTRLTVT.

The chain carries TRBV7-9 and TRBJ2-7; 7 bases fit TRBD1. CDR1 SEHNR and CDR2 FQNEAQ come from the germline V gene (reference sequence). The length of the CDR3 is 14 residues. J lost 1 base, V lost 5 bases, and 5 bases had no gene match. CDR3 protein: CASSLGTVSYEQYF. CDR3 DNA sequence: TGTGCCAGCAGCCTAGGGACAGTTTCCTACGAGCAGTACTTC.

This clone showed up just a few times. The V call is TRBV9, the J call TRBJ2-7, with 7 bases matching TRBD1. This CDR3 contains 15 residues. With V trimmed by 2 bases and J by 5 bases, 10 bases remained unmatched. In germline, CDR1 is SGDLS, CDR2 YYNGEE. CDR3 DNA: TGTGCCAGCAGCGTCCGACAGGGCGTAAAGGACGAGCAGTACTTC. Translated, it gives CASSVRQGVKDEQYF.

The genes are TRBV7-6 and TRBJ2-5; D is possibly TRBD2 (6 bases). V was shortened by 4 bases and J by 5 bases, with 17 bases between the two germline ends. This CDR3 comprises 15 residues. CDR1 and CDR2 (germline): SGHVS, FNYEAQ. CDR3 nucleotide sequence: TGTGCCAGCAGCTACAACTCGGGACTTCGGGAGACCCAGTACTTC. Residues: CASSYNSGLRETQYF. The variable domain in full, with the rest retrieved from reference TRBV7-6 and TRBJ2-5, is GAGVSQSPRYKVTKRGQDVALRCDPISGHVSLYWYRQALGQGPEFLTYFNYEAQQDKSGLPNDRFSAERPEGSISTLTIQRTEQRDSAMYRCASSYNSGLRETQYFGPGTRLLVL.

This clone has only one observation. This chain connects TRBV29-1 to TRBJ2-5, with 12 bases matching TRBD1. Germline CDR1 is SQVTM and CDR2 is ANQGSEA. The length of the CDR3 is 14 residues. V shed 7 bases and J 0 bases; nucleotides not matched to a gene: 3. For the CDR3, the DNA is TGCAGCGGGAGGGACAGGGGGCACCAAGAGACCCAGTACTTC. Its translation is CSGRDRGHQETQYF.

The gene calls are TRBV6-6 and TRBJ2-5; D uncertain. Germline V CDR1 and CDR2: MNHNY, SVGAGI (reference sequence). V was cut by 4 bases and J by 5 bases, with 5 bases left in between. CDR3 size: 11 residues. This CDR3 reads CASSLSETQYF. The DNA of the CDR3 is TGTGCCAGCAGTTTATCCGAGACCCAGTACTTC.

This clone was picked up a small number of times. The V gene is TRBV2, the J gene TRBJ2-3; 11 bases are a match to TRBD2. CDR1 and CDR2 from the germline V gene are SNHLY and FYNNEI. There are 15 residues in the CDR3. The junction had 1 base not matched to a gene; V was cut back by 2 bases and J by 3 bases. CDR3 region: CASSELAGGTDTQYF. The CDR3 DNA reads as TGTGCCAGCAGTGAACTAGCGGGGGGAACAGATACGCAGTATTTT.

The rearrangement links TRBV27 to TRBJ2-7, with D possibly being TRBD1 (5 bases). The CDR3 is 14 residues long. Germline values: CDR1 MNHEY, CDR2 SMNVEV (reference sequence). The germline V and J ends were trimmed by 0 bases and 6 bases, with 12 bases remaining between them. CDR3 residues: CASSLSWAGREQYF. The CDR3 DNA follows: TGTGCCAGCAGTTTATCCTGGGCAGGGCGCGAGCAGTACTTC.

This clone was counted a single time. J is TRBJ2-2 and V is TRBV27; TRBD1 matches at 11 bases. CDR3 length: 17 amino acids. The germline V gene encodes CDR1 MNHEY and CDR2 SMNVEV (reference sequence). The junction had 5 bases not matched to a gene; V was cut back by 0 bases and J by 5 bases. The CDR3 sequence: CASSLSSGTGGTGELFF. The CDR3 DNA sequence: TGTGCCAGCAGTTTATCCTCCGGGACAGGGGGAACCGGGGAGCTGTTTTTT.

The chain uses TRBV20-1 and TRBJ2-7, with D possibly TRBD1 on 5 matching bases. Germline V gene data show CDR1 as DFQATT and CDR2 as SNEGSKA (reference sequence). The CDR3 has 11 amino acids. Deletions cut 3 bases from V and 3 bases from J, with 6 bases between. CDR3: CSARDIYEQYF. CDR3 bases: TGCAGTGCTAGGGACATCTACGAGCAGTACTTC.

CDR3 residues: CASSLGGAGVDQPQHF. The CDR3 nucleotides read TGTGCCAGCAGCTTAGGAGGCGCAGGGGTGGATCAGCCCCAGCATTTT. The chain uses TRBV7-8 and TRBJ1-5, with D tentatively TRBD1 (6 bases). V was cut by 1 base and J by 5 bases, with 15 bases left in between. The CDR3 has 16 amino acids. Germline values: CDR1 SGHVS, CDR2 FQNEAQ. The complete variable domain, with remaining parts taken from reference TRBV7-8 and TRBJ1-5, reads GAGVSQSPRYKVAKRGQDVALRCDPISGHVSLFWYQQALGQGPEFLTYFQNEAQLDKSGLPSDRFFAERPEGSVSTLKIQRTQQEDSAVYLCASSLGGAGVDQPQHFGDGTRLSIL.

The chain employs TRBV2 and TRBJ2-2; 9 nucleotides align to TRBD2. The CDR3 consists of 19 residues. J gave up 0 bases and V 4 bases, and 12 bases lay outside the gene matches. Looked up from germline, CDR1 is SNHLY and CDR2 is FYNNEI. CDR3 DNA: TGTGCCAGCAGTGGTTCGGCTAGCGGGGACGCAGCGAACACCGGGGAGCTGTTTTTT. Translated, it gives CASSGSASGDAANTGELFF.

This clone occurred a few times. The chain joins TRBV18 to TRBJ2-7; TRBD1 might be the D (6 bases). Germline CDR1 reads KGHSH; CDR2 reads LQKENI. V shed 3 bases and J shed 3 bases, with 15 bases lying between them. There are 15 residues in the CDR3. CDR3 in amino acids: CASSPNTGPLYEQYF. The DNA of the CDR3 is TGTGCCAGCTCACCCAACACAGGGCCCCTCTACGAGCAGTACTTC.

V gene TRBV28 combines with J gene TRBJ2-5; D perhaps matches TRBD1 (5 bases). With the DNA end fitting TRBJ2-7 better, the J assignment may be wrong. The germline gives CDR1 MDHEN, CDR2 SYDVKM. CDR3 length equals 15 residues. This chain's CDR3 is CASSLLQGRSYEQYF. CDR3 nucleotide sequence: TGTGCCAGCAGTTTATTGCAGGGCCGCTCCTACGAGCAGTACTTC.

J is TRBJ2-1 and V is TRBV4-1, with TRBD2 identical over 7 bases. CDR3 length equals 17 residues. The V and J ends lost 1 base and 3 bases, in that order; junction bases with no gene match: 9. Germline V gives CDR1 MGHRA, CDR2 YSYEKL. CDR3: CASSQVPSGTGYNEQFF. In nucleotides, the CDR3 is TGCGCCAGCAGCCAAGTTCCCAGCGGGACTGGCTACAATGAGCAGTTCTTC.

The J gene is TRBJ1-2, the V gene TRBV6-5; 9 nucleotides agree with TRBD1. The germline CDR1 and CDR2 sequences are MNHEY and SVGAGI. The CDR3 spans 15 residues. V lost 0 bases to trimming and J lost 3 bases; unmatched junction nucleotides: 2. The chain's CDR3 is CASSYSRTGDYGYTF. CDR3 sequence (DNA): TGTGCCAGCAGTTACTCCCGGACAGGGGACTATGGCTACACCTTC.

A note on this clone: Other nucleotide sequences from this sample produce the same CDR3. The chain employs TRBV10-3 and TRBJ2-1; the match to TRBD2 covers 12 bases. The CDR3 has 17 amino acids. CDR1 and CDR2 from the germline V gene are ENHRY and SYGVKD. With 0 bases clipped from V and 1 base from J, the junction kept 1 base outside the gene matches. CDR3 protein: CAISESTSGRSYNEQFF. CDR3 bases: TGTGCCATCAGTGAGTCGACTAGCGGGAGATCCTACAATGAGCAGTTCTTC.

This chain connects TRBV6-1 to TRBJ1-5; no definite D call. V was trimmed by 1 base and J by 7 bases, leaving 11 bases between them. The CDR3 contains 14 residues. Germline lookup yields CDR1 MNHNS and CDR2 SASEGT. The CDR3 DNA reads TGTGCCAGCAGTGAAGGTTGGCCGGGACAGCCCCAGCATTTT. It translates to CASSEGWPGQPQHF.

This chain links TRBV28 with TRBJ2-5; the D gene is possibly TRBD1 (6 bases). CDR1 and CDR2 from the germline V gene are MDHEN and SYDVKM. Deletions cut 4 bases from V and 1 base from J, with 10 bases between. This CDR3 spans 14 amino acids. The CDR3 sequence is CASSYGQPQETQYF. CDR3 nucleotides: TGTGCCAGCAGTTATGGACAGCCCCAAGAGACCCAGTACTTC. Full variable domain (rest looked up from reference TRBV28 and TRBJ2-5): DVKVTQSSRYLVKRTGEKVFLECVQDMDHENMFWYRQDPGLGLRLIYFSYDVKMKEKGDIPEGYSVSREKKERFSLILESASTNQTSMYLCASSYGQPQETQYFGPGTRLLVL.

V is TRBV6-5 and J is TRBJ1-2; 7 nucleotides match TRBD1. V gave up 1 base and J gave up 6 bases; unmatched junction bases: 5. The CDR3 sequence is 14 residues long. Per the germline V gene, CDR1 is MNHEY and CDR2 is SVGAGI. The CDR3 coding sequence is TGTGCCAGCAGTTACTTGACAGGGTGGGATGGCTACACCTTC. Protein: CASSYLTGWDGYTF.

The V and J genes are TRBV7-9 and TRBJ2-2, with D perhaps matching TRBD1 (6 bases). Germline V gives CDR1 SEHNR, CDR2 FQNEAQ (reference sequence). The CDR3 extends over 15 amino acids. V lost 6 bases, J lost 0 bases, and 11 bases lay in between. Here the CDR3 DNA reads TGTGCCAGCAGTTCACAGGGAACGAACACCGGGGAGCTGTTTTTT. As protein: CASSSQGTNTGELFF.

The CDR3 DNA reads TGTGCCGTTGAGGCCTCTGGAAACACCATATATTTT. It translates to CAVEASGNTIYF. The chain carries TRBV30 and TRBJ1-3; D remains ambiguous. The CDR3 runs 12 residues. The germline CDR1 and CDR2 sequences are GTSNPN and SVGIG (reference sequence). Trimming left V 8 bases short and J 0 bases short, with 8 bases between.

Only a few counts were recorded for this clone. The chain uses TRBV7-3 and TRBJ2-7; the D gene is possibly TRBD2 (5 bases). The ends were cut back, 1 base at V and 1 base at J, with 14 bases in the middle. The CDR3 contains 16 residues. Germline CDR1 reads SGHTA; CDR2 reads FQGTGA. The CDR3, as DNA: TGTGCCAGCAGCTTAAGGGGAGAGGATGGGTCCTACGAGCAGTACTTC. Residues: CASSLRGEDGSYEQYF. Full variable domain (outside the CDR3, taken from reference TRBV7-3 and TRBJ2-7): GAGVSQTPSNKVTEKGKYVELRCDPISGHTALYWYRQSLGQGPEFLIYFQGTGAADDSGLPNDRFFAVRPEGSVSTLKIQRTERGDSAVYLCASSLRGEDGSYEQYFGPGTRLTVT.